This T cell receptor beta chain was sequenced in a study of read filtering for tumor transcriptome and immune sequencing. Study in general: Patients were approximately 17 male and 13 to 15 female, mean age around 66 years, range about 47 to 85. Whole-study findings and limits: Single-read clonotypes: about 81.9% of IR-seq clonotypes (approximately 3.7% of reads), roughly 70% of RNA-seq clonotypes (nearly 45% of reads).

Trimming shortened V by 10 bases and J by 4 bases, and 25 bases separated the two germline ends. The CDR3 spans 16 residues. The library was built from roughly 400 ng RNA with molecular barcoded adaptors for alpha/delta and beta/gamma chains. TCRdb reanalysed the reads using MiXCR and keeps one entry per CDR3 protein. The sample holds 120,000 or so distinct CDR3 sequences; approximately 13% are singletons and the top ten take approximately 11%. This clonotype was recorded at least ten times. Its cognate antigen is unknown. The chain employs TRBV12-3 or TRBV12-4 and TRBJ1-1; D not certain. Sample: a population of CD138-negative cells sorted from bone marrow. The clonotype was recovered from a donor at least 40 years old with multiple myeloma. Here the CDR3 DNA reads TGTGCCACCGTAAACCTAGAGGGCGCAGCCCCCACTGAAGCTTTCTTT. Translated, it gives CATVNLEGAAPTEAFF.